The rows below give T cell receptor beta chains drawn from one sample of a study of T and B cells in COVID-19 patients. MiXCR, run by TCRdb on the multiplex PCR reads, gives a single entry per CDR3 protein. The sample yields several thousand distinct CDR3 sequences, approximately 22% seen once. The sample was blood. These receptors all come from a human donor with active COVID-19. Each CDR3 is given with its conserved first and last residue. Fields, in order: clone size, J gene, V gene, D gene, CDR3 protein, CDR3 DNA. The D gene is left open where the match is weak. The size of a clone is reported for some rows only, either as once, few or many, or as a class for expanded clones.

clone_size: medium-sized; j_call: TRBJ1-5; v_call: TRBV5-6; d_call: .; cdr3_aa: CASSRGQSSNQPQHF; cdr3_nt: TGTGCCAGCAGCAGAGGACAGTCCAGCAATCAGCCCCAGCATTTT
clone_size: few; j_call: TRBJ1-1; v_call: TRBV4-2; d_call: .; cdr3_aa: CASSQEWGQDLNTEAFF; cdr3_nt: TGTGCCAGCAGCCAAGAATGGGGGCAGGACCTGAACACTGAAGCTTTCTTT
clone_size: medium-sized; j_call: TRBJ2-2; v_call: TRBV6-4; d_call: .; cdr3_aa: CASSVVDQAGELFF; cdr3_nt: TGTGCCAGCAGTGTAGTCGATCAGGCCGGGGAGCTGTTTTTT
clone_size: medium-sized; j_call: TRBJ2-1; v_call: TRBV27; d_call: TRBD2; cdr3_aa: CASSPTGTSNEQFF; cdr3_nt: TGTGCCAGCAGTCCTACCGGGACTAGCAATGAGCAGTTCTTC
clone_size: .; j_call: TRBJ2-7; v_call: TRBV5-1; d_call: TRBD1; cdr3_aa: CASSAGQGAYEQYF; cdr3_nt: TGCGCCAGCAGCGCCGGACAGGGTGCCTACGAGCAGTACTTC
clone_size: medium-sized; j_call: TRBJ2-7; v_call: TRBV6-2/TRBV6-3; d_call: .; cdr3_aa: CASNPSAGGYEQYF; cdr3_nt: TGTGCCAGCAACCCCTCGGCGGGCGGCTACGAGCAGTACTTC
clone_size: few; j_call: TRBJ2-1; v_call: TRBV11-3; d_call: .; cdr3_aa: CASSYGGEQFF; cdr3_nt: TGTGCCAGCAGCTACGGAGGCGAGCAGTTCTTC
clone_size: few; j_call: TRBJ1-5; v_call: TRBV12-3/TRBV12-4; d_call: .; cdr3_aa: CASSLHIDPYQPQHF; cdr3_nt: TGTGCCAGCAGTTTACACATCGACCCCTATCAGCCCCAGCATTTT
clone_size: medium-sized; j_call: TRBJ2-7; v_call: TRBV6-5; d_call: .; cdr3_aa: CASSYSASPTYEQYF; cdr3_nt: TGTGCCAGCAGTTACTCGGCATCGCCTACCTACGAGCAGTACTTC
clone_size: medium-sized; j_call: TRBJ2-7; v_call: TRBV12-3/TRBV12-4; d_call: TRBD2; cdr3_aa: CASSPRGGHSYEQYF; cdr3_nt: TGTGCCAGCAGTCCCCGGGGAGGGCATTCCTACGAGCAGTACTTC
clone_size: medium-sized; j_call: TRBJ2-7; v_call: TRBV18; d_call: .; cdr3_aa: CASSPSNEQYF; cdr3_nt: TGTGCCAGCTCCCCATCCAACGAGCAGTACTTC
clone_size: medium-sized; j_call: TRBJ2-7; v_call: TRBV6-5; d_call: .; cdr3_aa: CASSLGLEGQYEQYF; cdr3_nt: TGTGCCAGCAGTTTGGGTCTCGAGGGTCAGTACGAGCAGTACTTC
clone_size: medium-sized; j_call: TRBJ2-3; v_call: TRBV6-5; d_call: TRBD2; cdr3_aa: CASSYRTSDTDTQYF; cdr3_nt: TGTGCCAGCAGTTACCGGACTAGTGACACAGATACGCAGTATTTT
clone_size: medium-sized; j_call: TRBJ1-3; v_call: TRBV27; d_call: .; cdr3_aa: CASSLSPVPGNTIYF; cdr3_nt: TGTGCCAGCAGTTTATCCCCGGTCCCTGGAAACACCATATATTTT
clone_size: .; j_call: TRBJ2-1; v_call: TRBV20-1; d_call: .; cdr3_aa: CSASDNSYNEQFF; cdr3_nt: TGCAGTGCCTCGGACAACTCCTACAATGAGCAGTTCTTC
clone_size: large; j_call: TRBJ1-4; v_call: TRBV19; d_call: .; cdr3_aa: CASSLNPATVNEKLFF; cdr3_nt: TGTGCCAGTAGCCTCAATCCGGCCACCGTTAATGAAAAACTGTTTTTT
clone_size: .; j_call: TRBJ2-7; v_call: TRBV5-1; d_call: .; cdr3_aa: CASSLESDSYEQYF; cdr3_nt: TGCGCCAGCAGCTTAGAAAGTGACTCCTACGAGCAGTACTTC
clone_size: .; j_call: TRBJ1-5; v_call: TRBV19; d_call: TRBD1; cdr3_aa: CASGGGQGDQPQHF; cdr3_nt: TGTGCCAGTGGGGGGGGACAGGGGGATCAGCCCCAGCATTTT
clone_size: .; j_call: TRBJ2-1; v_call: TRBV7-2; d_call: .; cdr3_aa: CASSLDVNSLYNEQFF; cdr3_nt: TGTGCCAGCAGCTTAGACGTGAACAGCCTCTACAATGAGCAGTTCTTC
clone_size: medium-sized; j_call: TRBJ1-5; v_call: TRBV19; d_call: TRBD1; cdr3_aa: CASSIGGGQRQPQHF; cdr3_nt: TGTGCCAGTAGTATAGGAGGGGGCCAGAGGCAGCCCCAGCATTTT
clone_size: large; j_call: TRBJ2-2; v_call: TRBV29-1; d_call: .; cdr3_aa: CSVVANTGELFF; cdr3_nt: TGCAGCGTTGTTGCGAACACCGGGGAGCTGTTTTTT
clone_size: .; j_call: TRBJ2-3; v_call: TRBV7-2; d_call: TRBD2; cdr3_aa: CASSELAADTQYF; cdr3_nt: TGTGCCAGCAGCGAACTAGCGGCAGATACGCAGTATTTT
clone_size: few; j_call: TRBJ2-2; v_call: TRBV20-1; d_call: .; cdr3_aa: CSASVVEGAGELFF; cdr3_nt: TGCAGTGCTAGTGTGGTGGAGGGGGCCGGGGAGCTGTTTTTT
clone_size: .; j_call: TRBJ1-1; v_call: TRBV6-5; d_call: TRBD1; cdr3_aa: CASTRQGARNTEAFF; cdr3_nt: TGTGCCAGCACTAGACAGGGGGCTCGGAACACTGAAGCTTTCTTT
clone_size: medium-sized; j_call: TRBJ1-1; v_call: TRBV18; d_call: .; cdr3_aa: CASSPGGNLNTEAFF; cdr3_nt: TGTGCCAGCTCACCAGGTGGAAACTTGAACACTGAAGCTTTCTTT
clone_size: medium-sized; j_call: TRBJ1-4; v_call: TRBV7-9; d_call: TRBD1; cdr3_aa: CASSLRGDRVDGEKLFF; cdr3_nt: TGTGCCAGCAGCTTAAGAGGCGACAGGGTTGACGGAGAAAAACTGTTTTTT
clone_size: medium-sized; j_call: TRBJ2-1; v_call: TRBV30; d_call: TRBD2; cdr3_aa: CAWNSKRGSSYNEQFF; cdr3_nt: TGTGCCTGGAATTCGAAGCGGGGGAGCTCCTACAATGAGCAGTTCTTC
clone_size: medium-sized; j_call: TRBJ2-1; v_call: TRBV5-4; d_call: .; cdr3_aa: CASSFAGSDEQFF; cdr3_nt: TGTGCCAGCAGCTTTGCGGGAAGCGATGAGCAGTTCTTC
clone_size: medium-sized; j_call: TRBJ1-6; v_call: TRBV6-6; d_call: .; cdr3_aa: CASSYPGQSPLHF; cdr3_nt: TGTGCCAGCAGTTACCCGGGACAATCACCCCTCCACTTT
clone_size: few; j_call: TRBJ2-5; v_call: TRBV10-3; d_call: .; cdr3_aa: CAIGGEGGTNQETQYF; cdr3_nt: TGTGCCATCGGGGGGGAGGGGGGAACCAACCAAGAGACCCAGTACTTC
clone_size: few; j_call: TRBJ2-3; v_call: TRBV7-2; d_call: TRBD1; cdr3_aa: CASSVQGARTDTQYF; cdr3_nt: TGTGCCAGCAGCGTGCAGGGGGCGAGGACAGATACGCAGTATTTT
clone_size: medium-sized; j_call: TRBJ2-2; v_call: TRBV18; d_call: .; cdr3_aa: CASSSSLGNTGELFF; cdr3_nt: TGTGCCAGCTCTTCCTCTCTGGGGAACACCGGGGAGCTGTTTTTT
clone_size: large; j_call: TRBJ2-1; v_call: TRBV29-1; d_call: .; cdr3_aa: CSVRIVTSPIYNEQFF; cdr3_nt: TGCAGCGTTAGGATCGTTACTAGCCCCATCTACAATGAGCAGTTCTTC
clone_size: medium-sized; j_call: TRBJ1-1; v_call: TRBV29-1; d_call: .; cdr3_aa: CSVSGVMNTEAFF; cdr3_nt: TGCAGCGTCTCAGGGGTAATGAACACTGAAGCTTTCTTT
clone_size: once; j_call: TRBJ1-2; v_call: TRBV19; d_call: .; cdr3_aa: CESSILMPYYGYTF; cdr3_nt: TGTGAAAGTAGTATCTTGATGCCCTACTATGGCTACACCTTC
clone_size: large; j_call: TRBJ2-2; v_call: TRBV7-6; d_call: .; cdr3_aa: CASSFLRGGTGELFF; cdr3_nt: TGTGCCAGCAGCTTCCTCAGGGGAGGGACCGGGGAGCTGTTTTTT
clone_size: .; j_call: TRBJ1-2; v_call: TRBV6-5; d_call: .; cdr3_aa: CASSLEAGNGYTF; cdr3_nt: TGTGCCAGCAGCTTAGAGGCAGGGAATGGCTACACCTTC
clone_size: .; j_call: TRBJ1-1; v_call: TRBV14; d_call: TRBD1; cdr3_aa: CASSLRTGGNTEAFF; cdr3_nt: TGTGCCAGCAGCTTAAGGACAGGAGGCAACACTGAAGCTTTCTTT
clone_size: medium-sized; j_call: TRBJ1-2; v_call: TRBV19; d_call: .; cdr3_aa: CASSTPGAQQDGYTF; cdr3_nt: TGTGCCAGTAGTACTCCCGGGGCGCAGCAAGATGGCTACACCTTC
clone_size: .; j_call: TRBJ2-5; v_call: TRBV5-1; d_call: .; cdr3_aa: CASSGDPRRETQYF; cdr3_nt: TGCGCCAGCAGCGGGGACCCTCGGAGGGAGACCCAGTACTTC
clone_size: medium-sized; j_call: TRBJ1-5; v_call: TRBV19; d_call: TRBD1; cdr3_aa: CASSTRQGSNNQPQHF; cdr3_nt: TGTGCCAGTAGTACGCGACAGGGAAGTAACAATCAGCCCCAGCATTTT
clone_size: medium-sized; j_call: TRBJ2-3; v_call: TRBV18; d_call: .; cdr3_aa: CASSPPGQTSTDTQYF; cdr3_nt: TGTGCCAGCTCACCACCTGGACAGACTAGCACAGATACGCAGTATTTT
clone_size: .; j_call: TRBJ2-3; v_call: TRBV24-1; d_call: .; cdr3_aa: CATGEGGIATDTQYF; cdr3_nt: TGTGCCACCGGGGAAGGCGGGATAGCGACAGATACGCAGTATTTT
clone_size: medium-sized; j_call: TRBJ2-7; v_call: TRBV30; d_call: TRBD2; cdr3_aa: CAWSGTSVPYEQYF; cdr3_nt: TGTGCCTGGAGTGGGACTAGCGTACCCTACGAGCAGTACTTC
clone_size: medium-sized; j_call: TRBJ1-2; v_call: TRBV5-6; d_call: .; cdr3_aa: CASSLGQVNYGYTF; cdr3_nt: TGTGCCAGCAGCTTGGGACAGGTGAACTATGGCTACACCTTC
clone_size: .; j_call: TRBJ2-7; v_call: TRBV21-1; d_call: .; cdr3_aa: CASGLYYEQYF; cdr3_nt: TGTGCCAGCGGGCTATACTACGAGCAGTACTTC
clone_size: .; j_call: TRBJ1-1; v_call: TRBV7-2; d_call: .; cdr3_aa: CASSLGRTTEAFF; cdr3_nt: TGTGCCAGCAGCTTAGGACGGACGACTGAAGCTTTCTTT
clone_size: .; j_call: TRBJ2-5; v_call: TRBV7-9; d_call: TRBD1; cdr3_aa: CAIGEGTGGETQYF; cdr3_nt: TGTGCCATAGGCGAAGGGACAGGGGGCGAGACCCAGTACTTC
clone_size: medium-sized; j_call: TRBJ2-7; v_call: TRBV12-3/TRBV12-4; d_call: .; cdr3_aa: CASSPLVAEQYF; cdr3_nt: TGTGCCAGCAGCCCGCTAGTAGCCGAGCAGTACTTC
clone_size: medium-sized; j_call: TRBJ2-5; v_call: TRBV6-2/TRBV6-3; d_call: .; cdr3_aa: CASGTVNQETQYF; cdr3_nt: TGTGCCAGCGGAACAGTCAACCAAGAGACCCAGTACTTC
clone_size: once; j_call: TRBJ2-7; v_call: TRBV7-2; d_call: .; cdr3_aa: CASSRDMGLYEQYF; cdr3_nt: TGTGCCAGCAGCCGGGACATGGGATTGTACGAGCAGTACTTC
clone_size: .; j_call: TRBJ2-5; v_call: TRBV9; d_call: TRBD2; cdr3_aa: CASSRGGGETQYF; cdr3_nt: TGTGCCAGCAGCCGAGGCGGGGGGGAGACCCAGTACTTC
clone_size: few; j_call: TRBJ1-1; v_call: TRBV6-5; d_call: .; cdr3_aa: CASRTLGGRNTEAFF; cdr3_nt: TGTGCCAGCAGGACCCTCGGAGGGAGGAACACTGAAGCTTTCTTT
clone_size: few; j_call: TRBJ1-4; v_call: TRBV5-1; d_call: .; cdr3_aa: CASSEGSFNEKLFF; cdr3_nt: TGCGCCAGCAGCGAAGGGTCCTTTAATGAAAAACTGTTTTTT
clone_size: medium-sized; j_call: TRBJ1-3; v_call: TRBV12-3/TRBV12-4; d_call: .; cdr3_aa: CASSTRPGLGNTIYF; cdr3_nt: TGTGCCAGCAGTACCCGGCCAGGGCTGGGAAACACCATATATTTT
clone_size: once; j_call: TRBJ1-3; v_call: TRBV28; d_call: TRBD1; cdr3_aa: CASSLAGTALWGNTIYF; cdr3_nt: TGTGCCAGCAGTTTAGCCGGGACAGCCCTTTGGGGAAACACCATATATTTT
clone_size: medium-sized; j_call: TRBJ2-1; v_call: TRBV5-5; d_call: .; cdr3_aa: CASSLEPTNNEQFF; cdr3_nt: TGTGCCAGCAGCTTGGAACCAACCAACAATGAGCAGTTCTTC
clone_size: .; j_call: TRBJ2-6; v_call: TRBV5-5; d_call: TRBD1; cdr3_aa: CASSPTGAGANVLTF; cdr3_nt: TGTGCCAGCAGCCCTACAGGGGCTGGGGCCAACGTCCTGACTTTC
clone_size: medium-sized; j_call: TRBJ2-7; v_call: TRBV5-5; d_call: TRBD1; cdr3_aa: CASSLTGQGTHEQYF; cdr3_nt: TGTGCCAGCAGCTTAACGGGACAGGGAACCCACGAGCAGTACTTC